A single sample gave rise to the 8 T cell receptor beta chains below, sequenced in a study of T cell responses to AZD1222 COVID-19 vaccine. Method: immunoSEQ multiplex PCR; TCRdb's copy keeps in-frame clones and lacks some. Altogether roughly 100,000 clones are present, roughly 90% being singletons, with the ten largest covering about 2.5%. Sequences were derived from peripheral blood, sampled on day 0 of AZD1222 vaccination. These receptor sequences come from an adult in good health.

The chain recombines TRBV5-1 with TRBJ1-1, with D possibly matching TRBD1 (5 bases). CDR3 length equals 14 residues. CDR1 and CDR2 (germline): SGHRS, YFSETQ. The V end lost 0 bases, the J end lost 2 bases, and 8 bases lay between the germline ends. CDR3 in amino acids: CASSLDGANTEAFF. In DNA form, the CDR3 reads TGCGCCAGCAGCTTGGACGGGGCTAACACTGAAGCTTTCTTT.

This clone has a handful of counts. CDR3 in amino acids: CASSLGARNNEQFF. Here the CDR3 DNA reads TGTGCCAGCAGCTTAGGGGCTAGAAACAATGAGCAGTTCTTC. The genes are TRBV7-8 and TRBJ2-1; D gene uncertain. The CDR3 consists of 14 residues. The V end lost 1 base, the J end lost 5 bases, and 9 bases lay between the germline ends. Germline CDR1 is SGHVS and CDR2 is FQNEAQ.

The chain carries TRBV24-1 and TRBJ2-1; 7 bases are shared with TRBD2. This CDR3 is built from 17 residues. Losses at the gene ends were 4 bases for V and 0 bases for J; bases not matched to a gene: 8. Germline loops: CDR1 KGHDR, CDR2 SFDVKD. CDR3 loop: CATSDRKAGTSYNEQFF. CDR3 sequence (DNA): TGTGCCACCAGTGACCGTAAAGCGGGGACCTCCTACAATGAGCAGTTCTTC.

The rearrangement links TRBV2 to TRBJ2-5, with TRBD2 matching 13 bases. The CDR3 contains 18 residues. With 0 bases clipped from V and 5 bases from J, the junction kept 9 bases outside the gene matches. CDR1 and CDR2 from the germline V gene are SNHLY and FYNNEI. CDR3 region: CASSEAGTSGIREETQYF. The CDR3 bases are TGTGCCAGCAGTGAAGCTGGGACTAGCGGGATAAGGGAGGAGACCCAGTACTTC. Variable domain in full (rest from reference TRBV2 and TRBJ2-5): EPEVTQTPSHQVTQMGQEVILRCVPISNHLYFYWYRQILGQKVEFLVSFYNNEISEKSEIFDDQFSVERPDGSNFTLKIRSTKLEDSAMYFCASSEAGTSGIREETQYFGPGTRLLVL.

This clone was recorded only once. V is TRBV28 and J is TRBJ2-5; TRBD1 matches 7 bases. CDR1 and CDR2 from the germline V gene are MDHEN and SYDVKM. This CDR3 is built from 15 residues. V lost 6 bases and J lost 4; bases outside the gene matches: 11. CDR3 sequence: CASSPDRVVGETQYF. The CDR3 DNA reads TGTGCCAGCAGCCCTGACAGGGTGGTGGGAGAGACCCAGTACTTC.

The chain employs TRBV5-4 and TRBJ2-1; 7 bases match TRBD1. The trim removed 1 base at V and 0 bases at J, leaving 1 base unmatched. Per the germline V gene, CDR1 is SGHNT and CDR2 is YYREEE (reference sequence). This CDR3 is 15 amino acids long. CDR3 sequence: CASSLSGGSYNEQFF. Here the CDR3 DNA reads TGTGCCAGCAGCTTGTCAGGGGGCTCCTACAATGAGCAGTTCTTC.

The chain has TRBV2 and TRBJ1-6; D perhaps matches TRBD1 (6 bases). Per germline, CDR1 SNHLY and CDR2 FYNNEI. The CDR3 is made up of 16 amino acids. The V end was cut by 10 bases, the J end by 7 bases, with 23 bases between. The CDR3 here is CATTRHPTGLNSPLHF. The CDR3 DNA reads TGTGCCACCACCCGGCACCCGACAGGTTTAAATTCACCCCTCCACTTT.

The chain has TRBV28 and TRBJ2-7; 7 bases map to TRBD2. Germline loops: CDR1 MDHEN, CDR2 SYDVKM. V was clipped by 5 bases and J by 3 bases; unmatched bases: 10. The CDR3 totals 15 residues. The CDR3 region has the DNA TGTGCCAGCAGTCCCCTGGGGGGGGAGAGCTACGAGCAGTACTTC. Its translation is CASSPLGGESYEQYF. The whole variable domain, remainder taken from reference TRBV28 and TRBJ2-7, is DVKVTQSSRYLVKRTGEKVFLECVQDMDHENMFWYRQDPGLGLRLIYFSYDVKMKEKGDIPEGYSVSREKKERFSLILESASTNQTSMYLCASSPLGGESYEQYFGPGTRLTVT.